A single sample is the source of the 6 T cell receptor beta chains below, sequenced in a study of long-term antiretroviral therapy in people with HIV. Running of the v3.0 immunoSEQ assay took place at survey level. Profiling relied on immunoSEQ multiplex PCR, and the TCRdb table lists in-frame clones only, not all of them. The sample holds over 10,000 clones, around 79% seen once. This specimen was unsorted PBMCs, taken 0.8 years before starting antiretroviral therapy. Receptors were obtained from a woman in her 40s with HIV.

This clone was found once. The CDR3 here is CASSIAVNQPQHF. CDR3 nucleotides: TGTGCCAGTAGTATAGCAGTTAATCAGCCCCAGCATTTT. The chain couples TRBV19 to TRBJ1-5, with D unclear. With 1 base removed from V and 4 bases from J, the gap between germline ends came to 5 bases. CDR3 length: 13 residues. Per the germline V gene, CDR1 is LNHDA and CDR2 is SQIVND (reference sequence).

The chain recombines TRBV18 with TRBJ2-5, with 9 positions matching TRBD2. The germline CDR1 and CDR2 sequences are KGHSH and LQKENI. Trimming cost V 2 bases and J 1 base; bases outside gene matches: 5. The CDR3 is 16 residues long. The CDR3 loop is CASSPFRLAVQETQYF. CDR3 in DNA: TGTGCCAGCTCACCATTCCGACTAGCGGTCCAAGAGACCCAGTACTTC.

This clone has a single count. The chain combines TRBV5-4 with TRBJ2-7; possible D gene TRBD2, 6 bases. The germline V gene encodes CDR1 SGHNT and CDR2 YYREEE (reference sequence). The CDR3 is made up of 13 amino acids. V lost 4 bases to trimming and J lost 7 bases, with 15 bases between them. For the CDR3, the DNA is TGTGCCAGCAGCCCTCAGGACTATAATGAGCAGTACTTC. As protein: CASSPQDYNEQYF.

The V gene is TRBV5-1, the J gene TRBJ2-1; 7 bases fit TRBD2. The CDR3 is made up of 13 amino acids. The V gene end was trimmed by 5 bases and the J gene end by 8 bases; junction bases not matched to a gene: 7. Germline V gene data show CDR1 as SGHRS and CDR2 as YFSETQ. CDR3 residues: CASSGGSGDEQFF. CDR3 in DNA: TGCGCCAGCAGTGGCGGGAGCGGCGATGAGCAGTTCTTC.

This clone was detected only a few times. The chain couples TRBV6-1 to TRBJ2-7; maybe TRBD2 (5 bases). CDR3 length: 15 amino acids. The germline CDR1 and CDR2 sequences are MNHNS and SASEGT. V dropped 1 base and J dropped 2 bases, with 12 bases sitting between them. This CDR3 reads CASSEGWGAAYEQYF. The CDR3 nucleotides are TGTGCCAGCAGTGAAGGGTGGGGAGCGGCCTACGAGCAGTACTTC.

The sample holds a few counts of this clone. The chain employs TRBV19 and TRBJ1-5, with a tentative D call TRBD1 (5 bases). Germline V gene data show CDR1 as LNHDA and CDR2 as SQIVND (reference sequence). The germline V and J ends were trimmed by 3 bases and 2 bases, with 8 bases remaining between them. The CDR3 extends over 14 amino acids. The CDR3 nucleotides are TGTGCCAGTAGTATTGTGACAGGCAATCAGCCCCAGCATTTT. Translated, it gives CASSIVTGNQPQHF.